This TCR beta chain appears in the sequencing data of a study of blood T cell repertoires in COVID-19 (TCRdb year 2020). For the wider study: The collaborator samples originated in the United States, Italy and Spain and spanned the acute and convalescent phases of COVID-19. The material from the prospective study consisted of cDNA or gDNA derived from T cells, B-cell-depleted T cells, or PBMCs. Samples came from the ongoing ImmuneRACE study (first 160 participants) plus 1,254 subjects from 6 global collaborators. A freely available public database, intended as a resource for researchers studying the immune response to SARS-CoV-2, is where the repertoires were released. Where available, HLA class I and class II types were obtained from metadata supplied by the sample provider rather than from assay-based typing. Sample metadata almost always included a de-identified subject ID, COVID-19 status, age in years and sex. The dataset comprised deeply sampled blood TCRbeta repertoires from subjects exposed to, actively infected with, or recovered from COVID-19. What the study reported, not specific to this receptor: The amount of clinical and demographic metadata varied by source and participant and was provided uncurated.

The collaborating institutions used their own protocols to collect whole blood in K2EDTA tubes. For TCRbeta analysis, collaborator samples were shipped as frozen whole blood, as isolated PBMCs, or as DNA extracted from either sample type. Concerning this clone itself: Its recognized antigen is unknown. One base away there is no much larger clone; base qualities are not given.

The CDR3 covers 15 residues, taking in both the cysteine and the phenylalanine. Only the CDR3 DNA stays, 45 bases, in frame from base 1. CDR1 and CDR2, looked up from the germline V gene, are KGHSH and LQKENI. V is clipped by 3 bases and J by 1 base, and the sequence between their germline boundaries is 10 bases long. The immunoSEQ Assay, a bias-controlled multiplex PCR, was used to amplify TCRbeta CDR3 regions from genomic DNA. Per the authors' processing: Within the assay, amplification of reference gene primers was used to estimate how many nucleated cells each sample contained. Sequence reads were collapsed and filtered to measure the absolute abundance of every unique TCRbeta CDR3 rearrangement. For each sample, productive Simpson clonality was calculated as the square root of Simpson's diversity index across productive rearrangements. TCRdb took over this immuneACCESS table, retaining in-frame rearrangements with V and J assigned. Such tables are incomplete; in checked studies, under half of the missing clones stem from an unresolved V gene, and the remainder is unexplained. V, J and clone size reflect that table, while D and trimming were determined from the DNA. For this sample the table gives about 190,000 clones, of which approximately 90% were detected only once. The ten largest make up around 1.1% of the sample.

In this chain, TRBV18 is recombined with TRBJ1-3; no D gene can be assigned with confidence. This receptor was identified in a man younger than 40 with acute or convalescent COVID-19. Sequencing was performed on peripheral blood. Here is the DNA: TGTGCCAGCTCACCGAGCGGGATGTCTGGAAACACCATATATTTT. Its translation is CASSPSGMSGNTIYF.